A selection of T cell receptor beta chains follows, all from one sample in a study of T cells in Graves' hyperthyroidism and ophthalmopathy. From the multiplex PCR reads, TCRdb called clonotypes with MiXCR, one entry per CDR3 protein. The data hold 550,000 to 700,000 distinct CDR3 sequences, with about 45% observed a single time. The sample comprised peripheral blood or thyroid tissue (not recorded which). Every receptor here comes from an adult woman with Graves' disease, either hyperthyroidism or ophthalmopathy (not recorded which). The conserved cysteine and the conserved F or W are not part of the CDR3 here. The D gene is left open where the match is weak. Where a row states a size, it is once, few, many or the class of an expanded clone; other rows omit it.

NA	NA	TRBV11-2	ASSSDGQF
TRBD2	NA	TRBV10-1	ASSRAGDSVYEQY
NA	NA	TRBV7-2	ASSLGRPPRAPPSPLH
NA	many	TRBV30	AWRGTGDQPQH
NA	NA	TRBV29-1	SAFSGGGYGYT
NA	many	TRBV5-1	ASSWTGENTEAF
NA	NA	TRBV3-1	ASSLRQVPPLGTQY
NA	NA	TRBV4-1	ASSQGEVAGANVLT
NA	NA	TRBV15	ATSRARIAGTDTQY
NA	NA	TRBV14	ASSRLDESVNTIY
TRBD2	NA	TRBV11-2	ASSSPPLARSSQNTWELF
TRBD1	NA	TRBV10-1	ASSDRRDRAGNTEAF
NA	NA	TRBV7-2	ASSLTEGVRMSGYT
NA	NA	TRBV20-1	SASSTRETQY
NA	many	TRBV7-2	ASSFGSTSQETQY
TRBD1	many	TRBV9	ASSVGQGVYEQY
TRBD2	NA	TRBV7-9	ASSTGTRPRGETQY
NA	few	TRBV10-3	AISEGAQPQH
TRBD1	many	TRBV20-1	SATLIRGRVSNQPQH
NA	NA	TRBV20-1	SATDRYNQPQH
NA	NA	TRBV20-1	SARGGAGLEEQY
NA	NA	TRBV10-3	AIAGGENSPLH
NA	few	TRBV7-2	ASSFSRVANEH
TRBD2	NA	TRBV5-1	ASSLANSGTGNEQF
NA	many	TRBV5-1	ASSSGGGGNTEAF
NA	NA	TRBV2	ASSETTAGHGYT
TRBD1	NA	TRBV7-9	ASSPRQGSYNSPLH
NA	NA	TRBV5-1	ASSLIGHDETEAF
TRBD2	once	TRBV24-1	ATSDGLAGKNIQY
NA	many	TRBV7-2	ASSLAPSGVQETQY
TRBD1	many	TRBV20-1	SAGQEYTEAF
NA	NA	TRBV5-2	ASNSRLSVTQY
TRBD1	NA	TRBV10-3	AISETPTGLQETQY
NA	many	TRBV7-3	ASSSSPTETQY
TRBD1	few	TRBV10-3	AISEGQGEGYT
NA	NA	TRBV20-1	SGKEYGQY
TRBD1	once	TRBV7-2	ASSLVTGVGEAF
NA	many	TRBV7-9	ASSYRQAAGEAF
NA	many	TRBV6-5	ASSSPGRLETQY
NA	many	TRBV7-9	ASRSRDLYTGELF
NA	NA	TRBV20-1	SARGRYGYT
NA	NA	TRBV7-8	ASRPNTTIY
TRBD1	NA	TRBV6-2/TRBV6-3	ASSTGQGYEQPQH
NA	NA	TRBV28	ASSAGKGNQPQH
NA	many	TRBV10-1	ASSEEGDGKTEAF
TRBD1	few	TRBV28	ASSFQFGTGNTEAF
TRBD1	NA	TRBV9	ASSSPPSGGNTEAF
NA	many	TRBV7-9	ASSSGVHEQY
TRBD1	many	TRBV19	ASSHTDRGQIEQY
NA	NA	TRBV28	ASSLWGTSYGYT
NA	NA	TRBV15	ATSRSPGGLHEKLF
NA	few	TRBV4-1	ASSQDSRGWATNEKLF
NA	NA	TRBV24-1	ATSDPGEYQY
NA	NA	TRBV7-6	ASSLITENTEAF
NA	many	TRBV5-6	ASSLRQTEAF
NA	NA	TRBV7-2	ASTLGPGNSPLH
NA	many	TRBV5-1	ASSTETDPGAF
NA	many	TRBV7-2	ASSLQGLGVEY
NA	many	TRBV11-2	ASSPGRVKTYEQY
TRBD1	NA	TRBV7-9	ASSLGDRDHYEQY